The 6 T cell receptor beta chains listed next were all sequenced from one sample in a study of OX40 agonist ivuxolimab in advanced cancers. The data were produced by immunoSEQ multiplex PCR, yet TCRdb's version contains in-frame clones alone and is incomplete. The table lists 50,000 to 65,000 clones, roughly 87% of them singletons. The input for sequencing was CD4+ or CD8+ T cells sorted from blood, taken in a trial of the OX40 agonist ivuxolimab. The receptors were gathered from an adult with an advanced solid tumor such as melanoma, head and neck, liver or kidney cancer.

The V call is TRBV4-1, the J call TRBJ1-1; D gene uncertain. CDR1 is MGHRA and CDR2 is YSYEKL in the germline V gene. The CDR3 totals 15 residues. Trimming stripped 0 bases from V and 2 bases from J, with 10 bases between. In DNA, the CDR3 is TGCGCCAGCAGCCAAGACCCCGGGCGAAACACTGAAGCTTTCTTT. Its translation: CASSQDPGRNTEAFF.

The J gene is TRBJ1-1, the V gene TRBV4-3; D may be TRBD1 (5 bases). V lost 0 bases to trimming and J lost 8 bases, with 10 bases between them. Looked up from germline, CDR1 is LGHNA and CDR2 is YSLEER. The CDR3 runs to 13 residues. For the CDR3, the DNA is TGCGCCAGCAGCCAAGATATGGGGCGGGAAGCTTTCTTT. This gives the protein CASSQDMGREAFF.

The chain links TRBV27 to TRBJ1-5; 9 bases map to TRBD1. After removal of 2 bases from V and 4 bases from J, the junction contained 3 bases not matched to a gene. Germline values: CDR1 MNHEY, CDR2 SMNVEV (reference sequence). This CDR3 spans 15 amino acids. CDR3 sequence reads: CASSLQGQGNQPQHF. DNA for the CDR3: TGTGCCAGCAGTTTACAAGGACAGGGGAATCAGCCCCAGCATTTT.

This clone was counted a single time. The chain has TRBV20-1 and TRBJ2-1, with 7 bases identical to TRBD1. The V gene's germline CDR1 is DFQATT and CDR2 SNEGSKA (reference sequence). CDR3 length: 11 residues. V was pared by 6 bases and J by 10 bases, with 6 bases of the junction left unmatched. The CDR3: CSAPGTAEQFF. In DNA, the CDR3 is TGCAGTGCACCCGGGACAGCCGAGCAGTTCTTC.

The gene calls are TRBV2 and TRBJ1-5; 8 bases are shared with TRBD1. CDR1 is SNHLY, CDR2 FYNNEI, per germline. V shed 5 bases and J 2 bases; nucleotides not matched to a gene: 5. This CDR3 comprises 15 residues. The CDR3: CASSRYRGGNQPQHF. CDR3 nucleotide sequence: TGTGCCAGCAGTCGATACAGGGGGGGCAATCAGCCCCAGCATTTT. Supplemented by reference TRBV2 and TRBJ1-5, the full variable domain reads EPEVTQTPSHQVTQMGQEVILRCVPISNHLYFYWYRQILGQKVEFLVSFYNNEISEKSEIFDDQFSVERPDGSNFTLKIRSTKLEDSAMYFCASSRYRGGNQPQHFGDGTRLSIL.

In its sample, this clone was seen a few times. The CDR3 region is CASSATGDEQFF. The CDR3 bases are TGTGCCAGCAGTGCCACAGGGGATGAGCAGTTCTTC. The V call is TRBV25-1, the J call TRBJ2-1; 7 nucleotides line up with TRBD1. This CDR3 is 12 amino acids long. Germline V lookup: CDR1 MGHDK, CDR2 SYGVNS. The V segment lost 4 bases and the J segment 8 bases; nucleotides outside the gene matches: 2.